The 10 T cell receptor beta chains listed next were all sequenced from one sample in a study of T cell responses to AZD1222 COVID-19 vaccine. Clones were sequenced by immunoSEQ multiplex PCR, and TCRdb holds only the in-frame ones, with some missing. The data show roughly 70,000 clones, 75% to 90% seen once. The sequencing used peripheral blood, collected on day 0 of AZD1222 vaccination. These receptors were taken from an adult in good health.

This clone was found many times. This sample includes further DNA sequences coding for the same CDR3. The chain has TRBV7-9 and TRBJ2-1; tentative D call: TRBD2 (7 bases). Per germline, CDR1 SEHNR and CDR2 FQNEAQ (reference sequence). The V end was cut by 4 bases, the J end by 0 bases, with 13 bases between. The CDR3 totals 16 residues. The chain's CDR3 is CASSSGRGASYNEQFF. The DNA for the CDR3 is TGTGCCAGCAGCTCGGGTCGGGGGGCCTCCTACAATGAGCAGTTCTTC.

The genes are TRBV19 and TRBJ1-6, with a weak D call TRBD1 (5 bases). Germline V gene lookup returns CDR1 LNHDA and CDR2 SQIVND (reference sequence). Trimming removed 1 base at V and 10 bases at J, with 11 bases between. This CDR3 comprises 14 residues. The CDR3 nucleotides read TGTGCCAGTAGTATAGGGGGCAGTTGGTCACCCCTCCACTTT. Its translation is CASSIGGSWSPLHF.

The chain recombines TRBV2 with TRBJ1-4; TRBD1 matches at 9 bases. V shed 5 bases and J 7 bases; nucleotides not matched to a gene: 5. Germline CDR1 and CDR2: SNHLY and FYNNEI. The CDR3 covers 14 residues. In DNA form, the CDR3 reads TGTGCCAGCAGTTTGACAGGGGGTTTTGAAAAACTGTTTTTT. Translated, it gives CASSLTGGFEKLFF.

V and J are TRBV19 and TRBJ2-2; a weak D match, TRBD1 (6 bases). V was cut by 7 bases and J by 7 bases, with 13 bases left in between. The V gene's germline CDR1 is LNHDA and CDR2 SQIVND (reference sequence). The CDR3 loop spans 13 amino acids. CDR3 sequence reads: CASTTQGHGELFF. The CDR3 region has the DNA TGTGCCAGTACGACTCAGGGACACGGGGAGCTGTTTTTT.

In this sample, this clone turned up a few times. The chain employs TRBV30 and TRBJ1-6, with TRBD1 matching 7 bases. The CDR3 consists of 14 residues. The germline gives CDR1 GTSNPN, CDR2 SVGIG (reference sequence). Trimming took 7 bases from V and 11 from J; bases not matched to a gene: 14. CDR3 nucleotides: TGTGCCTCCGGGCGGGACAGACTAAATCCACCCCTCCACTTT. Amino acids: CASGRDRLNPPLHF.

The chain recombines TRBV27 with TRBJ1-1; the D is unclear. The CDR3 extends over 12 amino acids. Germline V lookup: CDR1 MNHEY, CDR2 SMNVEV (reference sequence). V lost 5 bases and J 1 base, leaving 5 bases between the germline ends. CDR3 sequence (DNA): TGTGCCAGCAGTCACCCGAACACTGAAGCTTTCTTT. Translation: CASSHPNTEAFF.

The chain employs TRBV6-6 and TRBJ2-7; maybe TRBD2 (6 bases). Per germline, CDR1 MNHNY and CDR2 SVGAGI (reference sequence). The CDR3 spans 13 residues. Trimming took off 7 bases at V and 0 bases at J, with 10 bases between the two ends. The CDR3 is CASTLGGSYEQYF. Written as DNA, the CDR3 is TGTGCCAGCACCTTGGGGGGCTCCTACGAGCAGTACTTC.

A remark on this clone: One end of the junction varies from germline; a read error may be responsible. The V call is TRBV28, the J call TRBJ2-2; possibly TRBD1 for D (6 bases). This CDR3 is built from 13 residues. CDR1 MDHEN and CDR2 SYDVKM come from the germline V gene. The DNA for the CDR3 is TGCACCACAGGGCCCACGAACACCGGGGAGCTGTTTTTT. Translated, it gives CTTGPTNTGELFF. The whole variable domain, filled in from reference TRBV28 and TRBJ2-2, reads DVKVTQSSRYLVKRTGEKVFLECVQDMDHENMFWYRQDPGLGLRLIYFSYDVKMKEKGDIPEGYSVSREKKERFSLILESASTNQTSMYLCTTGPTNTGELFFGEGSRLTVL.

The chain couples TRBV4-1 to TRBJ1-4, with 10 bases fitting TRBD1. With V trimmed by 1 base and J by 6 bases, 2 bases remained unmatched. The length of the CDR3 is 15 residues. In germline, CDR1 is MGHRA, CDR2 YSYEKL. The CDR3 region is CASSQADRGYEKLFF. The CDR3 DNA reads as TGCGCCAGCAGCCAAGCGGACAGGGGGTATGAAAAACTGTTTTTT.

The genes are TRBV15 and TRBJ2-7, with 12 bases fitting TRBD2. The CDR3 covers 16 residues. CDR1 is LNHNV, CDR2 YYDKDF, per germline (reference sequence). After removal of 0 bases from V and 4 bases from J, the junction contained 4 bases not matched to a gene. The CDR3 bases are TGTGCCACCAGCAGAGATGAGCTAGCGGGAGGGTACGAGCAGTACTTC. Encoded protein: CATSRDELAGGYEQYF.